This TCR beta chain was sequenced during a study of siplizumab effects on memory and regulatory T cells. Germline V gives CDR1 MDHEN, CDR2 SYDVKM. Trimming cost V 7 bases and J 7 bases; bases outside gene matches: 8. This CDR3 has 15 amino acids. Assaying covered 10^5 or so TCR templates per sample. Assay: immunoSEQ multiplex PCR; the TCRdb copy retains only in-frame clones and omits some. This sample has about 82,000 clones, with roughly 86% found just once. The sample comprised Tregs sorted from blood. The chain is built from TRBV28 and TRBJ1-5, with TRBD1 identical over 12 bases. This TCR was recovered from a human donor in good health. DNA for the CDR3: TGTGCCAGCACCTTCCCGGGACAGGGGGCCCAGCCCCAGCATTTT. Translating gives CASTFPGQGAQPQHF. The full variable domain, rest sourced from reference TRBV28 and TRBJ1-5, is DVKVTQSSRYLVKRTGEKVFLECVQDMDHENMFWYRQDPGLGLRLIYFSYDVKMKEKGDIPEGYSVSREKKERFSLILESASTNQTSMYLCASTFPGQGAQPQHFGDGTRLSIL.